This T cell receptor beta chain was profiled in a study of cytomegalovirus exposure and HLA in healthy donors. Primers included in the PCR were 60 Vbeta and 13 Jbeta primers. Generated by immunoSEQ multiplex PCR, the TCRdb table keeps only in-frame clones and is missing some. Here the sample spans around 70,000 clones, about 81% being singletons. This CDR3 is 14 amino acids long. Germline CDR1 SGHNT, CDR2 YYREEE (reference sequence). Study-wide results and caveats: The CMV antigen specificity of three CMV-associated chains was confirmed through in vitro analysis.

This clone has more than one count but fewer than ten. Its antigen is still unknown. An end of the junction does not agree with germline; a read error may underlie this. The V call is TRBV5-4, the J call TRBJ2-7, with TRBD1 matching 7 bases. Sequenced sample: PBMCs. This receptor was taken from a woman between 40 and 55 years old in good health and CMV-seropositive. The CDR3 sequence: CASSFGQATSEPYF. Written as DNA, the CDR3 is TGTGCCAGCAGCTTTGGACAGGCTACCTCCGAGCCGTACTTC.